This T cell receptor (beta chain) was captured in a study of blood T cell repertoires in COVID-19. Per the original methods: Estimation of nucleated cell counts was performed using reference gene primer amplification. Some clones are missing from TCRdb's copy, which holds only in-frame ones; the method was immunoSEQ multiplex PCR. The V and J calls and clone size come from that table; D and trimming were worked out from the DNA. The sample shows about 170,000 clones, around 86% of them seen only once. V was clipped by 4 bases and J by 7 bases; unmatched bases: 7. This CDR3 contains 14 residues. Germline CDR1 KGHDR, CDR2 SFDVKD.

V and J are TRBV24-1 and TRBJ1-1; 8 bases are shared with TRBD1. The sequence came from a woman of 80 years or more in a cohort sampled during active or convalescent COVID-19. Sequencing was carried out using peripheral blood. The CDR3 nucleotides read TGTGCCACCAGTGACCCAGGGGGCGGAGGTGAAGCTTTCTTT. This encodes CATSDPGGGGEAFF.